The sequence of this T cell receptor beta chain was determined in a study of T cells in localized non-small cell lung cancer. Libraries were prepared by immunoSEQ multiplex PCR; TCRdb keeps only in-frame clonotypes and omits some of them. The data contain tens of thousands of clones, 85% to 90% of them singletons. Study-level findings and limits: Because only a single region of the tumor was sequenced, heterogeneity remains possible. In adjacent lung appeared a median around 54 of the top 100 tumor clones. A denser population of T cells in blood accompanied longer overall survival. Adjacent uninvolved lung tissue had the highest T cell clonality, exceeding tumor.

The CDR3 extends over 17 amino acids. Germline loops: CDR1 SGHNT, CDR2 YYREEE (reference sequence). V lost 1 base to trimming and J lost 3 bases; unmatched junction nucleotides: 10. This clone rates as medium-sized (0.01 to 0.1%). Its specificity is not known. This TCR was recovered from a female donor with stage II lung adenocarcinoma. V and J are TRBV5-4 and TRBJ2-1, with 7 bases that match TRBD2. The source was PBMCs, collected before any cancer treatment. The CDR3 coding sequence is TGTGCCAGCAGCTTGAACGTTGCTAGCGGACGCTACAATGAGCAGTTCTTC. Translating gives CASSLNVASGRYNEQFF.